The 13 T cell receptor beta chains below all came from one sample that was sequenced in a study of response to subunit inactivated influenza vaccine. Each CDR3 protein is one row after TCRdb ran MiXCR on the RT-PCR reads. This table holds around 580,000 distinct CDR3 sequences, 12% found once. The sequenced sample was PBMCs from blood, obtained on the day of vaccination. Receptor source: a man over 45 who received an inactivated influenza vaccine.

The chain joins TRBV13 to TRBJ2-4; D not resolved. This CDR3 comprises 14 residues. The V end was cut by 7 bases, the J end by 1 base, with 11 bases between. Germline V lookup: CDR1 PRHDT, CDR2 FYEKMQ (reference sequence). In nucleotides, the CDR3 is TGTGCCAGCACCATCTTCGAGGCCAAAAACATTCAGTACTTC. This sequence encodes CASTIFEAKNIQYF.

This clonotype was counted many times. This rearrangement joins TRBV6-5 to TRBJ1-3; possibly TRBD1 for D (6 bases). CDR1 is MNHEY, CDR2 SVGAGI, per germline. V was shortened by 5 bases and J by 0 bases, with 11 bases between the two germline ends. CDR3 length: 15 amino acids. DNA for the CDR3: TGTGCCAGCAGTAACCAGGGGCCCTCTGGAAACACCATATATTTT. Translation gives CASSNQGPSGNTIYF.

This clonotype has a handful of counts. The chain is built from TRBV20-1 and TRBJ2-5; 11 bases are shared with TRBD2. The CDR3 sequence is 15 residues long. The trim removed 6 bases at V and 5 bases at J, leaving 11 bases unmatched. CDR1 is DFQATT, CDR2 SNEGSKA, per germline (reference sequence). The CDR3 region is CSARGTSGGRETQYF. For the CDR3, the DNA is TGCAGTGCAAGGGGGACTAGCGGAGGGAGGGAGACCCAGTACTTC.

For the CDR3, the DNA is TGTGCCAGTAGTAAGCTATACGACAGGGGAAGCACAGATACGCAGTATTTT. This encodes CASSKLYDRGSTDTQYF. The chain has TRBV19 and TRBJ2-3, with 8 positions matching TRBD1. The CDR3 extends over 17 amino acids. Germline CDR1 and CDR2: LNHDA and SQIVND (reference sequence). After removal of 4 bases from V and 0 bases from J, the junction contained 9 bases not matched to a gene.

At least ten counts were recorded for this clonotype. The chain recombines TRBV18 with TRBJ2-5; no reliable D call. The ends were cut back, 0 bases at V and 3 bases at J, with 8 bases in the middle. CDR3 length: 14 amino acids. In germline, CDR1 is KGHSH, CDR2 LQKENI. The CDR3 loop reads CASSPPTLKETQYF. Written as DNA, the CDR3 is TGTGCCAGCTCACCACCGACCTTGAAAGAGACCCAGTACTTC.

The chain employs TRBV28 and TRBJ2-7; D perhaps matches TRBD2 (6 bases). The ends were cut back, 4 bases at V and 2 bases at J, with 15 bases in the middle. CDR3 size: 15 residues. Germline V gene sequence: CDR1 MDHEN, CDR2 SYDVKM. The CDR3 sequence: CASSSLRTTTYEQYF. As DNA, the CDR3 is TGTGCCAGCAGTTCGCTTCGGACTACCACCTACGAGCAGTACTTC.

J is TRBJ2-1 and V is TRBV3-1, with no clear D. This CDR3 comprises 14 residues. The V gene's germline CDR1 is LGHDT and CDR2 YNNKEL (reference sequence). V lost 1 base and J lost 9, with 13 bases in between. CDR3 nucleotide sequence: TGTGCCAGCAGCCAAGTCCCCCTCGCGGCTGAGCAGTTCTTC. Its protein is CASSQVPLAAEQFF.

The chain uses TRBV20-1 and TRBJ1-1; maybe TRBD1 (5 bases). V dropped 6 bases and J dropped 0 bases, with 14 bases sitting between them. The CDR3 length is 14 residues. From germline, CDR1 is DFQATT and CDR2 SNEGSKA (reference sequence). The CDR3 coding sequence is TGCAGTGCCTATAGGGGCACTTTGAACACTGAAGCTTTCTTT. Its translation is CSAYRGTLNTEAFF.

The chain employs TRBV3-1 and TRBJ1-4; D call uncertain. V was pared by 0 bases and J by 8 bases, with 22 bases between. In germline, CDR1 is LGHDT, CDR2 YNNKEL (reference sequence). The length of the CDR3 is 18 residues. This CDR3 is CASSQDLTAARLGEKLFF. The CDR3 DNA sequence: TGTGCCAGCAGCCAAGATCTCACAGCGGCCCGGCTTGGGGAAAAACTGTTTTTT.

This clonotype came up a few times. The chain uses TRBV5-1 and TRBJ2-5; no reliable D call. Trimming cost V 6 bases and J 3 bases, with 15 bases left between them. This CDR3 is built from 14 residues. CDR1 SGHRS and CDR2 YFSETQ come from the germline V gene. The CDR3 sequence: CASTRATEKETQYF. The CDR3 DNA reads as TGCGCCAGCACCCGGGCTACCGAGAAAGAGACCCAGTACTTC.

The sample holds a few counts of this clonotype. The V gene is TRBV20-1, the J gene TRBJ2-1; 14 positions match TRBD2. The junction had 5 bases not matched to a gene; V was cut back by 0 bases and J by 7 bases. Germline CDR1 reads DFQATT; CDR2 reads SNEGSKA (reference sequence). The CDR3 has 16 residues. CDR3 protein: CSARDGGLAGDNEQFF. DNA for the CDR3: TGCAGTGCTAGAGATGGGGGACTAGCGGGAGATAATGAGCAGTTCTTC.

The chain joins TRBV6-5 to TRBJ2-7; 11 bases align to TRBD2. Germline loops: CDR1 MNHEY, CDR2 SVGAGI. Trimming cost V 4 bases and J 5 bases; bases outside gene matches: 4. This CDR3 is built from 14 residues. In nucleotides, the CDR3 is TGTGCCAGCAGTTCCGTACTAGCGGGAGACGAGCAGTACTTC. Its translation: CASSSVLAGDEQYF.

The chain carries TRBV4-2 and TRBJ2-3; TRBD2 matches at 11 bases. The CDR3 is made up of 16 amino acids. Trimming at V came to 0 bases and at J to 4 bases, leaving 3 bases not matched to a gene. In germline, CDR1 is LGHNA, CDR2 YNFKEQ. The CDR3 DNA sequence: TGTGCCAGCAGCCAAGACCGTAGCGGGGGGGCAGATACGCAGTATTTT. It codes for CASSQDRSGGADTQYF.